This T cell receptor (beta chain) was obtained from a study of T-cell reconstitution after alpha-beta-depleted transplantation in children (dated by TCRdb to 2015 to 2016). At the level of the whole study: Using TCR repertoire profiling, the study quantitatively followed how T-cell immune reconstitution unfolded in children after TCRalphabeta/CD19-depleted allogeneic hematopoietic cell transplantation.

Trimming costs V 4 bases and J 1 base, and their ends lie 13 bases apart. The CDR3 measures 15 amino acids from cysteine to phenylalanine. Just the 45-base CDR3 DNA is kept, in frame starting at base 1. CDR1 and CDR2 (SGHRS, YFSETQ) derive from the germline V gene. This clonotype was counted ten times or more. What this receptor recognizes is not known. No base quality information exists; no much larger clone differs at one position. Library creation used PCR. Sequenced on an Illumina HiSeq 2500. Molecular barcoding was employed in the preparation of TCR libraries, with unique molecular identifiers being used to normalize TCRbeta repertoire quantification. TCRdb took the public reads, trimmed them with fastp at Q25, ran MiXCR for clone calling and kept in-frame beta chains. Every CDR3 protein is listed once, alongside the most common genes and DNA of its rows. This sample comprises more than 90,000 distinct CDR3 sequences, roughly 7.7% of them detected only once. More than 6.5% of the sample lies in the top ten.

Specimen: PBMCs from the stem cell graft donor, collected from the stem cell graft. This clonotype was sampled from a human donor who donated a stem cell graft to a child with congenital amegakaryocytic thrombocytopenia. The chain is encoded by TRBV5-1 joined to TRBJ2-3; the D gene is unclear. The CDR3 is CASSPNLPGTDTQYF. The base sequence is TGCGCCAGCAGCCCTAATTTACCTGGCACAGATACGCAGTATTTT.